What follows describes a single T cell receptor (beta chain). These data originate in a study of identical twins. Template switching added a universal primer site; cDNA carried unique molecular identifiers. From the 5' RACE reads, TCRdb called clonotypes with MiXCR, one entry per CDR3 protein. The sample shows 1.5 million to 2 million distinct CDR3 sequences, around 29% of them seen only once. The germline V gene has CDR1 MNHEY and CDR2 SVGAGI. The CDR3 sequence is 14 residues long. Trimming stripped 8 bases from V and 5 bases from J, with 16 bases between. Source material: cord blood. The chain carries TRBV6-5 and TRBJ1-3; no definite D call. This TCR derives from a newborn girl in good health. CDR3 nucleotides: TGTGCCAGCTACACGGATCGCGCTAGAAACACCATATATTTT. It encodes CASYTDRARNTIYF.